This T cell receptor (beta chain) derives from a study of T cells in Graves' hyperthyroidism and ophthalmopathy. This clonotype was seen more than once but under ten times. Its antigen remains unidentified. What was amplified from RNA transcripts were TCR beta CDR3 regions. RT-PCR in the first round (using the HTBI primer set) targeted the TCR CDR3. Each CDR3 protein gets one entry after TCRdb re-called the multiplex PCR reads with MiXCR. Of approximately 560,000 distinct CDR3 sequences listed, under 60% are singletons. General study results and limits: Ophthalmopathy was separated from stable hyperthyroidism by a 13 V-J model. In validation, the model predicted ophthalmopathy. These predictions came a median about 6.8 months before onset.

The receptor was isolated from a young woman with Graves' hyperthyroidism. Material for sequencing was peripheral blood or thyroid tissue (not recorded which).

As DNA, the CDR3 is TGTGCCATCAGAGGCGCTAGCGAGCCTCAAGAGACCCAGTACTTC. Its protein product is CAIRGASEPQETQYF. This chain joins TRBV10-3 and TRBJ2-5, with a tentative D call TRBD2 (6 bases). Germline V gene lookup returns CDR1 ENHRY and CDR2 SYGVKD. The V end lost 6 bases, the J end lost 2 bases, and 16 bases lay between the germline ends. This CDR3 is 15 amino acids long.